This TCR beta chain was found in a study of CD8+CD57+ T cells in acquired aplastic anemia. Study results and caveats: The study found no significant CD8+ Simpson's diversity difference between patients and controls.

There are a few counts of this clonotype. Its cognate antigen is unknown. Template material for TCR beta VDJ and CDR3 profiling consisted of genomic DNA. TCRdb analysed the reads with MiXCR anew, one entry per CDR3 protein. The sample carries 150,000 to 200,000 distinct CDR3 sequences, 64% recorded once. The material sequenced was sorted CD4+, CD8+, or CD8+CD57+ T cells (not recorded which) from PBMCs. This clonotype was sampled from a human donor with severe aplastic anemia or a healthy control (not recorded which).

In DNA form, the CDR3 reads TGTGCCAGCAGCTTAGGACCCTTTGGAAACACCATATATTTT. Translating gives CASSLGPFGNTIYF. V usage is TRBV7-2 and J usage is TRBJ1-3, with no clear D. The CDR3 sequence is 14 residues long. The germline V gene encodes CDR1 SGHTA and CDR2 FQGNSA. The ends were cut back, 1 base at V and 3 bases at J, with 7 bases in the middle.